Detailed here is one T cell receptor (beta chain). Its antigen remains unknown. These data are taken from a study of beta chain features in type 1 diabetes. General observations from the study: Cells with high TCR expression could be over-represented by cDNA sequencing. Moderately but significantly shorter TCRB CDR3s were found in Type 1 diabetes patients in all four CD4+ subsets.

CDR1 MGHDK and CDR2 SYGVNS come from the germline V gene. The CDR3 loop spans 11 amino acids. V lost 3 bases to trimming and J lost 8 bases, with 7 bases between them. The isolated RNA, all of it, was reverse transcribed, so expressed TCRB transcripts were what got sequenced. Measured with immunoSEQ multiplex PCR; TCRdb has only the in-frame clones, and not every one. The sample records over 650,000 clones, over 13% being singletons. The sequence came from a man aged 18-30 years with type 1 diabetes. The chain employs TRBV25-1 and TRBJ1-2, with no clear D. Sequencing was done on a sample of naive CD4+ T cells from blood. The CDR3 sequence: CASSEAGGYTF. In nucleotides, the CDR3 is TGTGCCAGCAGTGAGGCAGGAGGCTACACCTTC.